This T cell receptor (beta chain) was profiled in a study of blood T cell repertoires in COVID-19. Study as a whole: COVID-19 samples from acute and convalescent phases originated in the United States, Italy and Spain. PBMCs, B-cell-depleted T cells, or T cells provided the cDNA or gDNA that made up the material.

Source study methods: Reference gene primer amplification gave estimated nucleated cell counts. Repertoires were generated with immunoSEQ multiplex PCR, while TCRdb's copy carries only in-frame clones and drops some. D and trimming were read from the DNA, whereas the V and J calls and clone size are those reported in that table. Among tens of thousands of clones, about 88% were seen once, and the ten largest hold under 5%. The receptor comes from a man between 65 and 85 years old with acute or convalescent COVID-19. Material: peripheral blood.

CDR3 loop: CASSLIGGVNSPLHF. The CDR3 nucleotides read TGTGCCAGCAGCTTGATTGGGGGGGTGAATTCACCCCTCCACTTT. The J gene is TRBJ1-6, the V gene TRBV11-1; D perhaps matches TRBD1 (5 bases). The CDR3 contains 15 residues. CDR1 and CDR2 from the germline V gene are SGHAT and FQDESV (reference sequence). The V gene lost 3 bases and the J gene lost 7 bases, with 13 bases spanning the gap.